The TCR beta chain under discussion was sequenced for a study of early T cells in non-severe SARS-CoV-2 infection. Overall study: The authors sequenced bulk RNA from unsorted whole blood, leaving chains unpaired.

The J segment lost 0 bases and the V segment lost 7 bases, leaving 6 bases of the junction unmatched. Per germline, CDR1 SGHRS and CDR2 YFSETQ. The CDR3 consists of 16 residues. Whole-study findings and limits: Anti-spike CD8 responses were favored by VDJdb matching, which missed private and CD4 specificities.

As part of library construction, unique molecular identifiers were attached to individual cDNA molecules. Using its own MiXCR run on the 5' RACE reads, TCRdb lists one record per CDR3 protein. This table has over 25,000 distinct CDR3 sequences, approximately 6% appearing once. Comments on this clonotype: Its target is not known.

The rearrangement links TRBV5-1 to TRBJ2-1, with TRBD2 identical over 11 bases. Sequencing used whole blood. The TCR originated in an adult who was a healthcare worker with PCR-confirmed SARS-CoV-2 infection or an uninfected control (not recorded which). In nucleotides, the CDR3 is TGCGCCAGCTCTTTTAGCGGGGGGGCCTCCTACAATGAGCAGTTCTTC. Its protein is CASSFSGGASYNEQFF. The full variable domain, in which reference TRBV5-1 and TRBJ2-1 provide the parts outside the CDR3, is KAGVTQTPRYLIKTRGQQVTLSCSPISGHRSVSWYQQTPGQGLQFLFEYFSETQRNKGNFPGRFSGRQFSNSRSEMNVSTLELGDSALYLCASSFSGGASYNEQFFGPGTRLTVL.